The next 25 T cell receptor beta chains were all read from a single sample in a study of response to subunit inactivated influenza vaccine. TCRdb fed the RT-PCR reads into MiXCR, producing one record per CDR3 protein. The sample carries roughly 520,000 distinct CDR3 sequences, roughly 27% recorded once. Here the sequenced sample was CD4+ T cells sorted from PBMCs, taken more than 4 days after vaccination. These receptors all come from a man aged 45-60 years who received an inactivated influenza vaccine.

The CDR3 protein is CSVEQGTITDTQYF. CDR3 DNA: TGCAGCGTTGAACAGGGCACCATCACAGATACGCAGTATTTT. The gene calls are TRBV29-1 and TRBJ2-3; tentative D call: TRBD1 (5 bases). Germline V gene sequence: CDR1 SQVTM, CDR2 ANQGSEA. This CDR3 region has 14 residues. V lost 2 bases to trimming and J lost 2 bases, with 11 bases between them.

This clonotype has at least ten counts. J is TRBJ2-1 and V is TRBV28, with D unresolved. The germline gives CDR1 MDHEN, CDR2 SYDVKM. V shed 6 bases and J shed 10 bases, with 16 bases lying between them. The CDR3 sequence is 13 residues long. Here the CDR3 reads CASRPALRSEQFF. The DNA for the CDR3 is TGTGCCAGCAGGCCCGCCTTGAGGAGCGAGCAGTTCTTC.

The chain joins TRBV10-3 to TRBJ2-1; D may be TRBD2 (7 bases). Germline assignment: CDR1 ENHRY and CDR2 SYGVKD. Trimming removed 3 bases at V and 10 bases at J, with 16 bases between. The CDR3 length is 14 residues. The CDR3 region has the DNA TGTGCCATCAGTGACTCCTCGGGGGGCTGGGAGCAGTTCTTC. Protein: CAISDSSGGWEQFF.

V usage is TRBV10-3 and J usage is TRBJ2-7; 7 bases align to TRBD1. Trimming took 7 bases from V and 6 from J; bases not matched to a gene: 12. The CDR3 length is 14 residues. CDR1 ENHRY and CDR2 SYGVKD come from the germline V gene. The CDR3 loop reads CAITSTGYPLEQYF. CDR3 DNA: TGTGCCATCACCTCGACAGGGTACCCACTCGAGCAGTACTTC.

This chain connects TRBV24-1 to TRBJ2-7; D uncertain. Trimming shortened V by 4 bases and J by 5 bases, and 8 bases separated the two germline ends. CDR3 size: 12 residues. Per germline, CDR1 KGHDR and CDR2 SFDVKD. The CDR3 DNA sequence: TGTGCCACCAGTGACCCCCGGAACGAGCAGTACTTC. Residues: CATSDPRNEQYF.

This clonotype was counted a few times. V gene TRBV5-5 combines with J gene TRBJ1-5; maybe TRBD1 (6 bases). The length of the CDR3 is 16 residues. The V gene's germline CDR1 is SGHKS and CDR2 YYEKEE (reference sequence). V lost 1 base to trimming and J lost 1 base, with 12 bases between them. The CDR3 sequence: CASSLRTDTSNQPQHF. In nucleotides, the CDR3 is TGTGCCAGCAGCTTGCGGACAGATACCAGCAATCAGCCCCAGCATTTT.

V usage is TRBV5-1 and J usage is TRBJ1-2, with 7 bases identical to TRBD1. The CDR3 loop spans 13 amino acids. The germline CDR1 and CDR2 sequences are SGHRS and YFSETQ. Losses at the gene ends were 5 bases for V and 6 bases for J; bases not matched to a gene: 7. DNA of the CDR3: TGCGCCAGCAGTACGCAGGGGGTTGATGGCTACACCTTC. It translates to CASSTQGVDGYTF.

The chain links TRBV5-6 to TRBJ1-6; D is possibly TRBD1 (5 bases). The CDR3 loop spans 14 amino acids. The germline V gene has CDR1 SGHDT and CDR2 YYEEEE. V was shortened by 9 bases and J by 10 bases, with 20 bases between the two germline ends. The CDR3 is CATTNREGRSPLHF. CDR3 nucleotide sequence: TGTGCCACCACAAATAGGGAGGGGCGGTCACCCCTCCACTTT.

The chain couples TRBV4-3 to TRBJ2-1; the D is unclear. Germline CDR1 and CDR2: LGHNA and YSLEER. V dropped 1 base and J dropped 6 bases, with 13 bases sitting between them. This CDR3 has 15 amino acids. The CDR3 loop reads CASSQVGMALNEQFF. The CDR3 DNA reads TGCGCCAGCAGCCAAGTGGGGATGGCTCTCAATGAGCAGTTCTTC.

The chain carries TRBV20-1 and TRBJ2-1; D is possibly TRBD1 (5 bases). Germline V gene data show CDR1 as DFQATT and CDR2 as SNEGSKA (reference sequence). The ends were cut back, 5 bases at V and 9 bases at J, with 14 bases in the middle. This CDR3 has 12 residues. Here the CDR3 DNA reads TGCAGTGCTCGTTCAGGGATTGTTGAGCAGTTCTTC. It yields the protein CSARSGIVEQFF.

This CDR3 is CAIGAGTTTYEQYF. The CDR3 nucleotides are TGTGCCATCGGAGCAGGGACAACCACCTACGAGCAGTACTTC. The chain carries TRBV10-3 and TRBJ2-7; TRBD1 might be the D (6 bases). V lost 8 bases to trimming and J lost 2 bases, with 16 bases between them. The CDR3 loop spans 14 amino acids. The germline V gene encodes CDR1 ENHRY and CDR2 SYGVKD.

This clonotype was detected ten times or more. The V gene is TRBV7-3, the J gene TRBJ2-3; 8 bases map to TRBD2. Germline V lookup: CDR1 SGHTA, CDR2 FQGTGA. This CDR3 spans 15 amino acids. V gave up 2 bases and J gave up 1 base; unmatched junction bases: 2. The CDR3 here is CASSLGAGGTDTQYF. The CDR3 DNA follows: TGTGCCAGCAGCTTAGGAGCGGGAGGCACAGATACGCAGTATTTT.

This rearrangement joins TRBV7-2 to TRBJ2-7; D is perhaps TRBD1 (6 bases). Trimming cost V 1 base and J 4 bases, with 17 bases left between them. The CDR3 totals 16 residues. Germline CDR1 is SGHTA and CDR2 is FQGNSA. The CDR3 reads CASSLGGRGSPYEQYF. The CDR3 region has the DNA TGTGCCAGCAGCTTAGGTGGCAGGGGATCCCCATACGAGCAGTACTTC.

This rearrangement joins TRBV5-1 to TRBJ2-1, with 11 bases aligning to TRBD2. Germline values: CDR1 SGHRS, CDR2 YFSETQ. This CDR3 comprises 15 residues. V lost 0 bases, J lost 9 bases, and 5 bases stayed unmatched. The CDR3 is CASSLGLAGLGEQFF. CDR3 DNA sequence: TGCGCCAGCAGCTTGGGACTAGCGGGACTCGGTGAGCAGTTCTTC.

This clonotype was observed a handful of times. The J gene is TRBJ2-1, the V gene TRBV7-3, with TRBD2 as a possible D gene (5 bases). Germline V gene data show CDR1 as SGHTA and CDR2 as FQGTGA. This CDR3 has 15 amino acids. Between the trimmed V and J ends, which lost 2 bases and 4 bases, there was a span of 12 bases. The CDR3, as DNA: TGTGCCAGCAGCTTACAACGGGGAAAGTACAATGAGCAGTTCTTC. Encoded protein: CASSLQRGKYNEQFF.

To note about this clonotype: At one end the junction does not follow the germline gene, possibly because of a read error. The rearrangement uses TRBV6-5 and TRBJ2-5; 10 bases agree with TRBD1. CDR3 length: 12 amino acids. Germline values: CDR1 MNHEY, CDR2 SVGAGI. Here the CDR3 DNA reads TGTGCCAGCAGATCCGGGACAGGGGTCGAACGCTTC. As protein: CASRSGTGVERF.

This clonotype was detected a few times. This CDR3 is CASSLVAGGASDTQYF. DNA of the CDR3: TGCGCCAGCAGCTTGGTGGCGGGGGGGGCTTCGGATACGCAGTATTTT. The V and J genes are TRBV5-1 and TRBJ2-3; 9 bases agree with TRBD2. V lost 0 bases and J lost 6; bases outside the gene matches: 8. Germline V gene lookup returns CDR1 SGHRS and CDR2 YFSETQ. The CDR3 extends over 16 amino acids.

This chain uses TRBV5-1 with TRBJ2-1; 7 bases fit TRBD1. Trimming removed 0 bases from V and 7 bases from J; junction bases left unmatched: 7. The germline V gene encodes CDR1 SGHRS and CDR2 YFSETQ. The CDR3 extends over 15 amino acids. The CDR3 protein is CASSLAGTAENEQFF. The CDR3 bases are TGCGCCAGCAGCTTGGCCGGGACAGCCGAAAATGAGCAGTTCTTC.

This clonotype was found many times. V gene TRBV6-5 combines with J gene TRBJ1-2; 8 bases are shared with TRBD1. Germline V gives CDR1 MNHEY, CDR2 SVGAGI. The CDR3 spans 12 residues. Unmatched junction bases numbered 4, after V lost 6 bases and J lost 7 bases. As DNA, the CDR3 is TGTGCCAGCAGCGGACAGGGTCGTGGCTACACCTTC. Its translation: CASSGQGRGYTF.

This chain links TRBV14 with TRBJ2-5; D gene uncertain. V was trimmed by 1 base and J by 2 bases, leaving 8 bases between them. There are 14 residues in the CDR3. Germline CDR1 reads SGHDN; CDR2 reads FVKESK. The CDR3 DNA follows: TGTGCCAGCAGCCAAGTGGCTATACAAGAGACCCAGTACTTC. The encoded protein is CASSQVAIQETQYF.

The rearrangement uses TRBV9 and TRBJ2-2; D is uncertain. V dropped 0 bases and J dropped 2 bases, with 11 bases sitting between them. CDR3 length: 16 residues. The germline CDR1 and CDR2 sequences are SGDLS and YYNGEE. CDR3 region: CASSVDPGSNTGELFF. In nucleotides, the CDR3 is TGTGCCAGCAGCGTAGATCCAGGCTCTAACACCGGGGAGCTGTTTTTT.

This clonotype was counted a few times. The V and J genes are TRBV5-1 and TRBJ2-1; 11 nucleotides agree with TRBD2. Trimming at V came to 3 bases and at J to 7 bases, leaving 9 bases not matched to a gene. The CDR3 has 16 amino acids. Germline loops: CDR1 SGHRS, CDR2 YFSETQ. For the CDR3, the DNA is TGCGCCAGCAGCTACTATAGCGGGAGGGCCGGTAATGAGCAGTTCTTC. This translates into CASSYYSGRAGNEQFF.

This rearrangement joins TRBV28 to TRBJ2-1; the D gene is possibly TRBD1 (6 bases). CDR1 and CDR2 from the germline V gene are MDHEN and SYDVKM. This CDR3 comprises 15 residues. V was clipped by 5 bases and J by 6 bases, with 17 bases between them. The CDR3 here is CASSLPSQGINEQFF. DNA for the CDR3: TGTGCCAGCAGTCTCCCCTCACAGGGTATCAATGAGCAGTTCTTC.

This chain joins TRBV20-1 and TRBJ1-2, with no clear D. The V end lost 5 bases, the J end lost 5 bases, and 15 bases lay between the germline ends. There are 13 residues in the CDR3. CDR1 DFQATT and CDR2 SNEGSKA come from the germline V gene (reference sequence). The CDR3 sequence: CSAPWTGRYGYTF. CDR3 in DNA: TGCAGTGCTCCTTGGACGGGGAGGTATGGCTACACCTTC.

The rearrangement links TRBV7-3 to TRBJ2-2, with 7 nucleotides matching TRBD2. V lost 1 base and J lost 5; bases outside the gene matches: 7. Germline V gives CDR1 SGHTA, CDR2 FQGTGA. The CDR3 has 16 amino acids. The CDR3 is CASSLSGRAGTGELFF. The CDR3 DNA reads TGTGCCAGCAGCTTAAGCGGGAGAGCGGGGACCGGGGAGCTGTTTTTT. Full variable domain (remainder filled in from reference TRBV7-3 and TRBJ2-2): GAGVSQTPSNKVTEKGKYVELRCDPISGHTALYWYRQSLGQGPEFLIYFQGTGAADDSGLPNDRFFAVRPEGSVSTLKIQRTERGDSAVYLCASSLSGRAGTGELFFGEGSRLTVL.